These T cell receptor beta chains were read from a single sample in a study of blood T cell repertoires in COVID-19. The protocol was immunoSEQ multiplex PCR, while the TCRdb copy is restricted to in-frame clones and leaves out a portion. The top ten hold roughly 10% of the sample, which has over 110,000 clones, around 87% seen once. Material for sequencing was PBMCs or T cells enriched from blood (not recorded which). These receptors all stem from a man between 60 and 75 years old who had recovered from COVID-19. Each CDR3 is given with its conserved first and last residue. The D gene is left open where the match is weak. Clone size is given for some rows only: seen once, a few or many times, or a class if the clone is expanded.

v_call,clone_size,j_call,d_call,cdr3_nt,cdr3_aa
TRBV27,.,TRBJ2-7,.,TGTGCCAGCAGCCCAGACAGCTACTACGAGCAGTACTTC,CASSPDSYYEQYF
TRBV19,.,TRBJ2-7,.,TGTGCCAGTACCTCCTCGACAGCGAGCTACGAGCAGTACTTC,CASTSSTASYEQYF
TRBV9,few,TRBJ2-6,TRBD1,TGTGCCAGCAGCGTCGGCAGGGGGTCCTCCCCTGGGGCCAACGTCCTGACTTTC,CASSVGRGSSPGANVLTF
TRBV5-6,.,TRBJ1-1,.,TGTGCCAGCAGCCCCGGGGTGAACACTGAAGCTTTCTTT,CASSPGVNTEAFF
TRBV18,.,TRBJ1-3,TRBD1,TGTGCCAGCTCGTCGGACAGGGGAGCTGGAAACACCATATATTTT,CASSSDRGAGNTIYF
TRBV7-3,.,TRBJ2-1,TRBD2,TGTGCCAGCAGCTTAATGGGTCGTAGCGGGGTATACAATGAGCAGTTCTTC,CASSLMGRSGVYNEQFF
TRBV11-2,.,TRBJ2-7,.,TGTGCCAGCAGTGAACAGCCGACACAGTACTTC,CASSEQPTQYF
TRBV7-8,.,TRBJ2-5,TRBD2,TGTGCCAGCAGCCTCCAAGCGGGGGGCCAAGAGACCCAGTACTTC,CASSLQAGGQETQYF
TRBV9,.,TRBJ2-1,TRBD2,TGTGCCAGCAGCATCTATAGCGGGGGGCCTTACAATGAGCAGTTCTTC,CASSIYSGGPYNEQFF
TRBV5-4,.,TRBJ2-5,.,TGTGCCAGCAGCCTGGAGGGGAGGGAGACCCAGTACTTC,CASSLEGRETQYF
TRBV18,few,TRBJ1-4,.,TGTGCCAGCTCACCAACCCTCGGTAATGAAAAACTGTTTTTT,CASSPTLGNEKLFF
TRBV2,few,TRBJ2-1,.,TGTGCCAGCAGTGAGGACTCTCAGGTCTACAATGAGCAGTTCTTC,CASSEDSQVYNEQFF
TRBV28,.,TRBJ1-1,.,TGTGCCACCTTTTCAGGGGCGGGGGGCACTGAAGCTTTCTTT,CATFSGAGGTEAFF
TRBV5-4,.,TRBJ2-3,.,TGTGCCAGCAGCAACTTAATGAGGGATACGCAGTATTTT,CASSNLMRDTQYF
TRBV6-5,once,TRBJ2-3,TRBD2,TGTGCCAGCAGTCGACTAGCGGGTTCTGCAGATACGCAGTATTTT,CASSRLAGSADTQYF
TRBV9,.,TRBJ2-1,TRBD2,TGTGCCAGCAGCGTAAGCCCAGCGGGAGGCGTCTCTGTTGTTGAGCAGTTCTTC,CASSVSPAGGVSVVEQFF
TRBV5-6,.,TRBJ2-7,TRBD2,TGTGCCAGCAGTGGGACTAGCGGATCCTACGAGCAGTACTTC,CASSGTSGSYEQYF
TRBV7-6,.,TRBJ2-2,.,TGTGCCAGCAGCTTACTCCACAGGGCGAACACCGGGGAGCTGTTTTTT,CASSLLHRANTGELFF
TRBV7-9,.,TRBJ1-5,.,TGTGCCAGCAGCTTAGTAGGGGGTGGCAATCAGCCCCAGCATTTT,CASSLVGGGNQPQHF
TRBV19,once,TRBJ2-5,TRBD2,TGTGCCAGTAGTTATCAGCGGGGGGGCTCGGAGACCCAGTACTTC,CASSYQRGGSETQYF
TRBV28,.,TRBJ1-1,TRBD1,TGTGCCAGCAGTCCACTCGGACAGGATGAAGCTTTCTTT,CASSPLGQDEAFF
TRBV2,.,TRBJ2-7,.,TGTGCCAGCAGTGAGACAGGCATCAGCTACGAGCAGTACTTC,CASSETGISYEQYF
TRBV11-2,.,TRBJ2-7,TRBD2,TGTGCCAGCAGCTCTCGGGGGACTAGCGGACATTACGAGCAGTACTTC,CASSSRGTSGHYEQYF
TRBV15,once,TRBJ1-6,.,TGTGCCACCAGCAAAGAGAGAATCGGTAATTCACCCCTCCACTTT,CATSKERIGNSPLHF
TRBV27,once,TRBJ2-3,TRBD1,TGTGCCAGCAGTAGAGACACCACGGACAGGGCAGATACGCAGTATTTT,CASSRDTTDRADTQYF
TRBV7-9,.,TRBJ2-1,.,TGTGCCAGCACCACAGGGTCCTACAATGAGCAGTTCTTC,CASTTGSYNEQFF
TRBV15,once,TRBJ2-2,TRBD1,TGTGCCACCAGCAGAGCAGGGGGCGTCACCGGGGAGCTGTTTTTT,CATSRAGGVTGELFF
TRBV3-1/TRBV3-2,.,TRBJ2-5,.,TGTGCCAGCAGCCAAGAAAGGAGGCAGACCCAGTACTTC,CASSQERRQTQYF
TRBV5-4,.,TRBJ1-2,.,TGTGCCAGCAGCGCGACAGCGAACTATGGCTACACCTTC,CASSATANYGYTF
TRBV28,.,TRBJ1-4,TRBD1,TGTGCCAGCAGCCCCAGGGGGGTTAATGAAAAACTGTTTTTT,CASSPRGVNEKLFF
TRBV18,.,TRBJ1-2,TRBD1,TGTGCCAGCTCACCATTTTCGGGACAGGGCGATTTCTATGGCTACACCTTC,CASSPFSGQGDFYGYTF
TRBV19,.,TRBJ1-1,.,TGTGCCAGTAGTATCCCTGGAGGCACTGAAGCTTTCTTT,CASSIPGGTEAFF
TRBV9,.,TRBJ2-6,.,TGTGCCAGCAGCAGAGCAGGGGCCAACTCTGGGGCCAACGTCCTGACTTTC,CASSRAGANSGANVLTF
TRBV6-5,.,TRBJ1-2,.,TGTGCCAGCAGTTCAGAGGGAGGAAGCCTCTATGGCTACACCTTC,CASSSEGGSLYGYTF
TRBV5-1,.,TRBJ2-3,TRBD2,TGCGCCAGCAGCTTAGGGACTAGCGGGGGGCCCAGCACAGATACGCAGTATTTT,CASSLGTSGGPSTDTQYF
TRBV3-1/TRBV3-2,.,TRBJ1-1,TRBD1,TGTGCCAGCAGCCAACCAGGGGGGTACACTGAAGCTTTCTTT,CASSQPGGYTEAFF
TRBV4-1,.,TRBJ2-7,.,TGCGCCAGCAGTCCTAGTGAGCTTTTCGAGCAGTACTTC,CASSPSELFEQYF
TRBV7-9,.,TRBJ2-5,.,TGTGCCAGCTCCGACTGGGAGACCCAGTACTTC,CASSDWETQYF
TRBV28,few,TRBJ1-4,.,TGTGCCAGCAGTACACCTACCGGGTGGAAACTGTTTTTT,CASSTPTGWKLFF
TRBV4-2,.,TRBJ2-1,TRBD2,TGTGCCAGCAGCCAAGACACTAGCGGGATTTACAATGAGCAGTTCTTC,CASSQDTSGIYNEQFF
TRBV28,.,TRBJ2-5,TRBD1,TGTGCCAGCAGTGGGGACAGAGAGACCCAGTACTTC,CASSGDRETQYF
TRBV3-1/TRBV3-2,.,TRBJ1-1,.,TGTGCCAGCAGCCAAGGGGGTTTTGGGGCCGAAGCTTTCTTT,CASSQGGFGAEAFF
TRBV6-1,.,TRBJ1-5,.,TGTGCCAGCAGTGAAGGGTGGGAGCGCGATTATAGCAATCAGCCCCAGCATTTT,CASSEGWERDYSNQPQHF
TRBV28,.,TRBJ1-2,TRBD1,TGTGCCAGCAGATCGGGGACAGGGGGCGATGGCTACACCTTC,CASRSGTGGDGYTF
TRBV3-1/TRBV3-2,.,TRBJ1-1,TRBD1,TGTGCCAGCACCATACAGGGGTGGTCGGGAGCTTTCTTT,CASTIQGWSGAFF
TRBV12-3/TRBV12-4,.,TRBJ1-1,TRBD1,TGTGCCAGCAGATCCCTGGACAGGGGGAAAGCTTTCTTT,CASRSLDRGKAFF
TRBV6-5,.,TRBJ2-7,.,TGTGCCAGCAGTCTTGAGGCAGGGCCCACCTACGAGCAGTACTTC,CASSLEAGPTYEQYF
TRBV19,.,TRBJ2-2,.,TGTGCCACTACGACTGGAACGAACACCGGGGAGCTGTTTTTT,CATTTGTNTGELFF
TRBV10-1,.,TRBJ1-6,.,TGCGCCAGCAGTGAGCTAAGGGGATCACCCCTCCACTTT,CASSELRGSPLHF
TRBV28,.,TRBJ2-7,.,TGTGCCAGCCTCGGGGCGGGGGCTCTCTACGAGCAGTACTTC,CASLGAGALYEQYF
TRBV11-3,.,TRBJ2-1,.,TGTGCCAGCAGCTTAGTCCCGGGAGCAAGCAATGAGCAGTTCTTC,CASSLVPGASNEQFF
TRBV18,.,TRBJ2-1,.,TGTGCCAGCTCACCACCGTCCGGGAGAGGGTACAATGAGCAGTTCTTC,CASSPPSGRGYNEQFF
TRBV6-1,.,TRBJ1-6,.,TGTGCCAGCAGTGCAGGGGTTGGACAGAGACGGGAATCACCCCTCCACTTT,CASSAGVGQRRESPLHF